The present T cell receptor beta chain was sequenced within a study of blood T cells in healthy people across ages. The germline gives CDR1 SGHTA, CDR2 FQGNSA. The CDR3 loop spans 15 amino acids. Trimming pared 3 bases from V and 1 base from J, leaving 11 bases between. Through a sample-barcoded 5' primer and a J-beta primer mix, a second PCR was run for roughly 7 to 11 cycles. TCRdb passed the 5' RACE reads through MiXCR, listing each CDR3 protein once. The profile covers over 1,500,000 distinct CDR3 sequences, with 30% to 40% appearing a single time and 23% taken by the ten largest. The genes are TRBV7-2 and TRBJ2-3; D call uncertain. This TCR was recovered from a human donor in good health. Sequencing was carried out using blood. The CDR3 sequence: CASSFGVPGTDTQYF. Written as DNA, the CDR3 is TGTGCCAGCAGCTTCGGTGTCCCCGGCACAGATACGCAGTATTTT.